This T cell receptor beta chain was found in a study of T-cell memory formation after mild COVID-19. Germline assignment: CDR1 SGHAT and CDR2 FQNNGV. Between the trimmed V and J ends, which lost 5 bases and 7 bases, there was a span of 20 bases. CDR3 length: 15 amino acids. A single record per CDR3 protein comes from TCRdb applying MiXCR to the 5' RACE reads. The sample holds 200,000 to 300,000 distinct CDR3 sequences, about a sixth seen once. The receptor comes from a man younger than 30 who had mild COVID-19 (a few samples of this study predate the infection). Cell type and time point are not known. The chain joins TRBV11-2 to TRBJ1-2; possible D gene TRBD1, 6 bases. Sequenced material: PBMCs or a T cell subset sorted from them (not recorded which). CDR3 residues: CASSLRGDTFPGYTF. The CDR3, as DNA: TGTGCCAGCAGCCTGCGCGGGGACACCTTCCCTGGCTACACCTTC.